The 17 T cell receptor beta chains reported below all come from one sample, sequenced in a study of blood T cell repertoires in COVID-19. The data were produced by immunoSEQ multiplex PCR, yet TCRdb's version contains in-frame clones alone and is incomplete. The sample has over 200,000 clones, roughly 90% seen once; the top ten hold around 0.84%. Sequenced sample: peripheral blood. The source of these receptors is a man in his sixties with COVID-19, enrolled during active disease.

The rearrangement joins TRBV19 to TRBJ1-1; no clear D gene. Per the germline V gene, CDR1 is LNHDA and CDR2 is SQIVND (reference sequence). The CDR3 contains 15 residues. Trimming stripped 8 bases from V and 0 bases from J, with 16 bases between. CDR3 DNA sequence: TGTGCCAGTGGACTCGACCGCCAGATGAACACTGAAGCTTTCTTT. This gives the protein CASGLDRQMNTEAFF.

The chain couples TRBV7-9 to TRBJ2-1; D is undetermined. Trimming took 5 bases from V and 3 from J, leaving 11 bases between them. The CDR3 totals 14 residues. Germline-derived CDR1 and CDR2 are SEHNR and FQNEAQ (reference sequence). Here the CDR3 DNA reads TGTGCCAGCAGCCCCGTGAGGATCTACAATGAGCAGTTCTTC. This gives the protein CASSPVRIYNEQFF.

In regard to this clone: At the DNA level, this CDR3 is encoded by other sequences in the same sample as well. The rearrangement links TRBV9 to TRBJ2-1; 7 bases fit TRBD2. V trimming: 1 base; J trimming: 0 bases; junction bases outside the gene matches: 4. This CDR3 has 16 residues. Germline-derived CDR1 and CDR2 are SGDLS and YYNGEE. The CDR3 sequence is CASSVLGGSSYNEQFF. The CDR3 DNA is TGTGCCAGCAGCGTATTGGGCGGGAGCTCCTACAATGAGCAGTTCTTC.

The chain employs TRBV4-1 and TRBJ2-2; TRBD1 agrees at 11 bases. Germline V gene data show CDR1 as MGHRA and CDR2 as YSYEKL. The CDR3 has 17 amino acids. V was pared by 3 bases and J by 6 bases, with 9 bases of the junction left unmatched. This CDR3 is CASSHPGTGGLAGELFF. The CDR3 coding sequence is TGCGCCAGCAGCCACCCCGGGACAGGGGGACTGGCCGGGGAGCTGTTTTTT.

The CDR3 bases are TGTGCCAGCAGCCCAACTCTTCGGGGGGGGGAGTTCTTC. As protein: CASSPTLRGGEFF. The chain is built from TRBV6-2 or TRBV6-3 and TRBJ2-1; TRBD2 matches 8 bases. The CDR3 has 13 amino acids. Germline assignment: CDR1 MNHEY and CDR2 SVGEGT. V was pared by 6 bases and J by 14 bases, with 12 bases of the junction left unmatched.

J is TRBJ2-1 and V is TRBV20-1; possibly TRBD2 for D (6 bases). Germline lookup yields CDR1 DFQATT and CDR2 SNEGSKA (reference sequence). Trimming removed 8 bases from V and 12 bases from J, with 17 bases in between. CDR3 length: 11 amino acids. CDR3 protein: CSHLVWGVQFF. In DNA, the CDR3 is TGCAGTCACCTCGTTTGGGGGGTGCAGTTCTTC.

The chain joins TRBV3-1 (or the pseudogene TRBV3-2) to TRBJ2-7, with 10 positions matching TRBD2. CDR3 length: 15 amino acids. Trimming cost V 1 base and J 3 bases; bases outside gene matches: 3. Germline loops: CDR1 LGHDT, CDR2 YNNKEL (reference sequence). The CDR3 is CASSQASGGYYEQYF. CDR3 bases: TGTGCCAGCAGCCAAGCTAGCGGGGGTTACTACGAGCAGTACTTC.

V usage is TRBV9 and J usage is TRBJ1-1; 7 bases agree with TRBD1. The CDR3 has 14 residues. Germline assignment: CDR1 SGDLS and CDR2 YYNGEE. V trimming: 3 bases; J trimming: 1 base; junction bases outside the gene matches: 3. In DNA, the CDR3 is TGTGCCAGCAGCGAGAGGGACAGGAACACTGAAGCTTTCTTT. Translating gives CASSERDRNTEAFF.

This chain links TRBV5-8 with TRBJ2-2; weak D call: TRBD1 (5 bases). Germline CDR1 reads SGHTS; CDR2 reads YDEGEE. The CDR3 length is 17 residues. V was clipped by 4 bases and J by 4 bases, with 20 bases between them. This CDR3 reads CASSASVQGFGTGELFF. The CDR3 bases are TGTGCCAGCAGCGCGTCAGTCCAGGGTTTTGGCACCGGGGAGCTGTTTTTT.

V is TRBV5-1 and J is TRBJ1-2; tentatively, D is TRBD1 (6 bases). V lost 4 bases and J 1 base, leaving 20 bases between the germline ends. The CDR3 sequence is 17 residues long. Germline CDR1 reads SGHRS; CDR2 reads YFSETQ. DNA of the CDR3: TGCGCCAGCAGCCTCAGCTCGGACAGTCAGATTAACTATGGCTACACCTTC. It yields the protein CASSLSSDSQINYGYTF.

The CDR3 loop is CATSRDRVAGVRTYEQYF. CDR3 DNA: TGTGCCACCAGCAGAGATAGGGTAGCGGGAGTAAGAACCTACGAGCAGTACTTC. The chain links TRBV15 to TRBJ2-7, with TRBD2 matching 9 bases. This CDR3 has 18 amino acids. V gave up 0 bases and J gave up 2 bases; unmatched junction bases: 11. Germline V gene sequence: CDR1 LNHNV, CDR2 YYDKDF (reference sequence). The full variable domain, completed using reference TRBV15 and TRBJ2-7, is DAMVIQNPRYQVTQFGKPVTLSCSQTLNHNVMYWYQQKSSQAPKLLFHYYDKDFNNEADTPDNFQSRRPNTSFCFLDIRSPGLGDTAMYLCATSRDRVAGVRTYEQYFGPGTRLTVT.

The chain combines TRBV7-9 with TRBJ2-3; the D gene is possibly TRBD2 (6 bases). Germline lookup yields CDR1 SEHNR and CDR2 FQNEAQ (reference sequence). The CDR3 is 16 residues long. The V end was cut by 5 bases, the J end by 3 bases, with 18 bases between. The chain's CDR3 is CASSQTPGVGTDTQYF. The CDR3 region has the DNA TGTGCCAGCAGCCAGACCCCGGGGGTCGGAACAGATACGCAGTATTTT. The full variable domain, in which reference TRBV7-9 and TRBJ2-3 provide the parts outside the CDR3, is DTGVSQNPRHKITKRGQNVTFRCDPISEHNRLYWYRQTLGQGPEFLTYFQNEAQLEKSRLLSDRFSAERPKGSFSTLEIQRTEQGDSAMYLCASSQTPGVGTDTQYFGPGTRLTVL.

The chain is built from TRBV18 and TRBJ1-1; D gene uncertain. Trimming shortened V by 3 bases and J by 3 bases, and 17 bases separated the two germline ends. The CDR3 extends over 16 amino acids. Germline assignment: CDR1 KGHSH and CDR2 LQKENI. The CDR3 DNA follows: TGTGCCAGCTCACCCAGTGGTTTTCGGGAGTACACTGAAGCTTTCTTT. Protein: CASSPSGFREYTEAFF.

V is TRBV24-1 and J is TRBJ1-6; 7 bases fit TRBD1. This CDR3 region has 16 residues. Trimming removed 0 bases from V and 10 bases from J; junction bases left unmatched: 8. CDR1 KGHDR and CDR2 SFDVKD come from the germline V gene. The CDR3 region has the DNA TGTGCCACCAGTGATTTGGGTGGACAGGCCCCGTCACCCCTCCACTTT. This sequence encodes CATSDLGGQAPSPLHF.

This rearrangement joins TRBV5-6 to TRBJ2-7; a possible D gene is TRBD2 (6 bases). V was cut by 3 bases and J by 1 base, with 11 bases left in between. This CDR3 has 14 amino acids. Germline values: CDR1 SGHDT, CDR2 YYEEEE. The CDR3 coding sequence is TGTGCCAGCAGCTCGACTAGGTCGTCCTACGAGCAGTACTTC. Translating gives CASSSTRSSYEQYF.

The CDR3 protein is CASTTWGGTFQETQYF. DNA of the CDR3: TGTGCCAGCACTACGTGGGGGGGGACATTCCAAGAGACCCAGTACTTC. J is TRBJ2-5 and V is TRBV2; possibly TRBD2 for D (7 bases). The CDR3 covers 16 residues. Germline lookup yields CDR1 SNHLY and CDR2 FYNNEI. Trimming took off 7 bases at V and 1 base at J, with 19 bases between the two ends.

The chain links TRBV7-9 to TRBJ2-7; D might be TRBD1 (7 bases). Trimming cost V 5 bases and J 2 bases, with 13 bases left between them. The CDR3 is made up of 14 amino acids. Germline CDR1 reads SEHNR; CDR2 reads FQNEAQ (reference sequence). In DNA form, the CDR3 reads TGTGCCAGCAGCCCGCGGGACAGCACCTACGAGCAGTACTTC. Its protein is CASSPRDSTYEQYF.